The 30 T cell receptor beta chains reported below all come from one sample, sequenced in a study of blood T cells in healthy people across ages. Next came a second PCR, run for roughly 7 to 12 cycles, which used a sample-barcoded 5' primer along with a J-beta primer mix. MiXCR, run by TCRdb on the 5' RACE reads, gives a single entry per CDR3 protein. The sample comprises more than 750,000 distinct CDR3 sequences, 25% to 35% of which are singletons, and about a tenth rests with the top ten. The same sample was also used in a study of T cells of mothers and their children.

Sequenced sample: blood. The source of these receptors is a woman in her 40s in good health.

This clonotype was seen just once. The chain couples TRBV12-3 or TRBV12-4 to TRBJ2-2, with a tentative D call TRBD2 (6 bases). V dropped 5 bases and J dropped 4 bases, with 11 bases sitting between them. The CDR3 totals 14 residues. The CDR3, as DNA: TGTGCCAGCAGTCGAGACGGGAGCACCGGGGAGCTGTTTTTT. Translation: CASSRDGSTGELFF.

Of note for this clonotype: One base away lies a much larger clone, so this may be a sequencing read error. This rearrangement joins TRBV10-3 to TRBJ1-2; no clear D. The CDR3 loop spans 15 amino acids. Germline loops: CDR1 ENHRY, CDR2 SYGVKD. This CDR3 reads CVISESVELNYGYTF. As DNA, the CDR3 is TGTGTCATCAGTGAGTCGGTAGAGCTTAACTATGGCTACACCTTC.

The sample holds a few counts of this clonotype. Written as DNA, the CDR3 is TGCGCCAGCAGCATGGACACCTTGGGCTACACCTTC. It encodes CASSMDTLGYTF. The gene calls are TRBV5-1 and TRBJ1-2, with D possibly TRBD1 on 5 matching bases. Germline-derived CDR1 and CDR2 are SGHRS and YFSETQ. V dropped 4 bases and J dropped 8 bases, with 12 bases sitting between them. The CDR3 is 12 amino acids.

This clonotype was seen only a few times. The chain links TRBV3-1 to TRBJ1-5, with D unclear. CDR1 and CDR2 from the germline V gene are LGHDT and YNNKEL (reference sequence). The CDR3 runs to 15 residues. The V end was cut by 4 bases, the J end by 5 bases, with 15 bases between. CDR3 DNA: TGTGCCAGCAGCCTCAACACGGGCGAATATCAGCCCCAGCATTTT. Translating gives CASSLNTGEYQPQHF.

The V call is TRBV7-2, the J call TRBJ2-1; perhaps TRBD1 as D (6 bases). Germline values: CDR1 SGHTA, CDR2 FQGNSA. The CDR3 is made up of 12 amino acids. Trimming removed 1 base at V and 13 bases at J, with 11 bases between. CDR3 bases: TGTGCCAGCAGCTTAGAGCCCAGGGGCCAGTTCTTC. Encoded protein: CASSLEPRGQFF.

The sample holds a few counts of this clonotype. The rearrangement joins TRBV12-3 or TRBV12-4 to TRBJ1-2; D not resolved. Trimming removed 6 bases at V and 2 bases at J, with 10 bases between. There are 13 residues in the CDR3. CDR3 protein: CASSDGSNYGYTF. In DNA form, the CDR3 reads TGTGCCAGCAGCGATGGGTCAAACTATGGCTACACCTTC.

This clonotype appeared a few times. J is TRBJ2-5 and V is TRBV7-2; 10 bases agree with TRBD2. The CDR3 has 14 amino acids. CDR1 is SGHTA, CDR2 FQGNSA, per germline. Trimming cost V 6 bases and J 5 bases; bases outside gene matches: 6. CDR3 loop: CASRQGTSAETQYF. DNA for the CDR3: TGTGCCAGCAGACAGGGGACTAGCGCTGAGACCCAGTACTTC.

The chain links TRBV5-5 to TRBJ2-7; possibly TRBD1 or TRBD2 for D (6 bases each). Germline assignment: CDR1 SGHKS and CDR2 YYEKEE (reference sequence). V was shortened by 4 bases and J by 7 bases, with 21 bases between the two germline ends. The CDR3 is made up of 15 amino acids. This chain's CDR3 is CASSNLEGGFEEQYF. The CDR3 DNA is TGTGCCAGCAGCAACCTAGAGGGGGGCTTCGAGGAGCAGTACTTC.

The V gene is TRBV5-5, the J gene TRBJ1-1; D gene ambiguous. V was cut by 4 bases and J by 1 base, with 14 bases left in between. The CDR3 sequence is 15 residues long. Germline V gene lookup returns CDR1 SGHKS and CDR2 YYEKEE (reference sequence). CDR3 loop: CASSPLGWANTEAFF. CDR3 DNA: TGTGCCAGCAGCCCTCTAGGGTGGGCGAACACTGAAGCTTTCTTT. Complete variable domain (other parts from reference TRBV5-5 and TRBJ1-1): DAGVTQSPTHLIKTRGQQVTLRCSPISGHKSVSWYQQVLGQGPQFIFQYYEKEERGRGNFPDRFSARQFPNYSSELNVNALLLGDSALYLCASSPLGWANTEAFFGQGTRLTVV.

This chain links TRBV15 with TRBJ2-3; 8 bases match TRBD1. Germline lookup yields CDR1 LNHNV and CDR2 YYDKDF (reference sequence). This CDR3 region has 15 residues. V trimming: 5 bases; J trimming: 4 bases; junction bases outside the gene matches: 8. CDR3 residues: CATSLDRGRADTQYF. In DNA form, the CDR3 reads TGTGCCACCAGCCTAGACAGGGGACGGGCAGATACGCAGTATTTT.

The chain uses TRBV11-3 and TRBJ2-7; tentative D call: TRBD1 (5 bases). This CDR3 is 13 amino acids long. The germline CDR1 and CDR2 sequences are SGHNT and YENEEA. V was trimmed by 4 bases and J by 0 bases, leaving 7 bases between them. This chain's CDR3 is CASSWGHSYEQYF. The CDR3 bases are TGTGCCAGCAGCTGGGGCCACTCCTACGAGCAGTACTTC.

The V and J genes are TRBV5-1 and TRBJ1-1; D is ambiguous. The CDR3 has 15 amino acids. The V end lost 4 bases, the J end lost 2 bases, and 15 bases lay between the germline ends. Germline V gene sequence: CDR1 SGHRS, CDR2 YFSETQ. In DNA, the CDR3 is TGCGCCAGCAGCCCTAATGCCGTCCGCAACACTGAAGCTTTCTTT. Its protein product is CASSPNAVRNTEAFF. Using reference TRBV5-1 and TRBJ1-1 for the parts outside the CDR3, the full variable domain is KAGVTQTPRYLIKTRGQQVTLSCSPISGHRSVSWYQQTPGQGLQFLFEYFSETQRNKGNFPGRFSGRQFSNSRSEMNVSTLELGDSALYLCASSPNAVRNTEAFFGQGTRLTVV.

V is TRBV7-9 and J is TRBJ2-1, with TRBD1 matching 7 bases. After removal of 4 bases from V and 10 bases from J, the junction contained 10 bases not matched to a gene. CDR3 length: 14 residues. Per the germline V gene, CDR1 is SEHNR and CDR2 is FQNEAQ (reference sequence). Here the CDR3 reads CASSSLGTADEQFF. CDR3 DNA sequence: TGTGCCAGCAGCTCCCTAGGGACAGCCGACGAGCAGTTCTTC.

There are a few counts of this clonotype. This sequence joins TRBV2 and TRBJ2-3; D is ambiguous. The CDR3 extends over 12 amino acids. CDR1 is SNHLY and CDR2 is FYNNEI in the germline V gene. V was trimmed by 4 bases and J by 6 bases, leaving 8 bases between them. The CDR3 reads CASSVTRDTQYF. DNA for the CDR3: TGTGCCAGCAGTGTGACAAGGGATACGCAGTATTTT.

This clonotype was observed at least ten times. The V and J genes are TRBV29-1 and TRBJ2-1, with a weak D call TRBD2 (5 bases). Germline V gene lookup returns CDR1 SQVTM and CDR2 ANQGSEA. The CDR3 contains 15 residues. V was cut by 0 bases and J by 4 bases, with 13 bases left in between. The CDR3 bases are TGCAGCGTTGAAGAGTGGGCTAGCAGATACAATGAGCAGTTCTTC. This gives the protein CSVEEWASRYNEQFF.

This clonotype was recorded only once. Its ends do not fully match the called genes, so a read error is possible. The chain recombines TRBV5-1 with TRBJ2-3; D is possibly TRBD2 (6 bases). The germline CDR1 and CDR2 sequences are SGHRS and YFSETQ. The CDR3 is 19 residues long. The CDR3 DNA reads TGCGCCAGCAGCTTGGACGCGTATTGGATAGGGCAGTCGGGAGATGCGCAGTATTTT. Its protein product is CASSLDAYWIGQSGDAQYF.

This clonotype showed up just a few times. This sequence joins TRBV6-5 and TRBJ2-1, with 8 nucleotides matching TRBD2. Germline CDR1 is MNHEY and CDR2 is SVGAGI. V lost 3 bases to trimming and J lost 2 bases; unmatched junction nucleotides: 9. There are 17 residues in the CDR3. The CDR3 is CASSYPIGGGTYNEQFF. The CDR3 DNA is TGTGCCAGCAGTTATCCCATCGGGGGGGGGACCTACAATGAGCAGTTCTTC.

Written as DNA, the CDR3 is TGCAGCGTTGCGGCTGGACAGGACAATCAGCCCCAGCATTTT. This encodes CSVAAGQDNQPQHF. The chain uses TRBV29-1 and TRBJ1-5; 7 nucleotides align to TRBD1. The junction had 6 bases not matched to a gene; V was cut back by 4 bases and J by 3 bases. The CDR3 is 14 amino acids. The germline gives CDR1 SQVTM, CDR2 ANQGSEA.

At least ten counts were recorded for this clonotype. This chain joins TRBV7-2 and TRBJ1-2; D not certain. The CDR3 covers 12 residues. Germline CDR1 reads SGHTA; CDR2 reads FQGNSA. The V and J ends lost 1 base and 10 bases respectively, with 10 bases between them. The CDR3 coding sequence is TGTGCCAGCAGCTTAGAGAGGAGGGTCTACACCTTC. The encoded protein is CASSLERRVYTF.

A remark on this clonotype: A read error may be the cause here, since a much bigger clone is one base away. The chain couples TRBV4-3 to TRBJ2-1; D is unclear. V shed 0 bases and J shed 10 bases, with 13 bases lying between them. The germline CDR1 and CDR2 sequences are LGHNA and YSLEER. The CDR3 is 14 residues long. CDR3 in amino acids: CASSQDLSHYEQFF. In nucleotides, the CDR3 is TGCGCCAGCAGCCAAGATCTCTCGCACTACGAGCAGTTCTTC.

The sample holds many counts of this clonotype. The CDR3 loop reads CASSHGTGTNTEAFF. CDR3 DNA sequence: TGCGCCAGCAGCCACGGAACGGGGACGAACACTGAAGCTTTCTTT. The rearrangement uses TRBV4-3 and TRBJ1-1, with D perhaps TRBD1 (5 bases). There are 15 residues in the CDR3. Germline V lookup: CDR1 LGHNA, CDR2 YSLEER. V shed 3 bases and J shed 1 base, with 12 bases lying between them.

For this clonotype: A much larger clone is a single base away; this may be a read error. The gene calls are TRBV7-6 and TRBJ2-3; 8 bases match TRBD1. Trimming removed 8 bases from V and 6 bases from J; junction bases left unmatched: 7. There are 13 residues in the CDR3. The V gene's germline CDR1 is SGHVS and CDR2 FNYEAQ. The CDR3 DNA reads TGTGCCAGCGGCAGGGGGCAAGGGGATACGCAGTATTTT. This gives the protein CASGRGQGDTQYF. Combining the CDR3 with reference TRBV7-6 and TRBJ2-3 gives the whole variable domain GAGVSQSPRYKVTKRGQDVALRCDPISGHVSLYWYRQALGQGPEFLTYFNYEAQQDKSGLPNDRFSAERPEGSISTLTIQRTEQRDSAMYRCASGRGQGDTQYFGPGTRLTVL.

This clonotype was seen ten or more times. The chain has TRBV6-5 and TRBJ1-4; TRBD1 is a possible D gene (6 bases). Germline CDR1 MNHEY, CDR2 SVGAGI. The germline V and J ends were trimmed by 8 bases and 3 bases, with 13 bases remaining between them. CDR3 length: 14 amino acids. The CDR3 region is CASQKQGANEKLFF. CDR3 DNA sequence: TGTGCCAGCCAAAAACAGGGAGCTAATGAAAAACTGTTTTTT.

The chain has TRBV6-5 and TRBJ1-5; D is perhaps TRBD1 (6 bases). The CDR3 is 20 residues long. From germline, CDR1 is MNHEY and CDR2 SVGAGI. V lost 4 bases and J lost 0, with 25 bases in between. The CDR3 protein is CASSSFPRGGGPNSNQPQHF. The CDR3, as DNA: TGTGCCAGCAGTTCCTTTCCGAGGGGAGGGGGACCTAATAGCAATCAGCCCCAGCATTTT.

This chain joins TRBV20-1 and TRBJ1-2; 7 nucleotides align to TRBD1. Trimming cost V 6 bases and J 3 bases; bases outside gene matches: 10. The V gene's germline CDR1 is DFQATT and CDR2 SNEGSKA (reference sequence). The CDR3 extends over 14 amino acids. The CDR3 loop is CSAIEIQGYYGYTF. The CDR3 DNA is TGCAGTGCCATCGAAATACAGGGGTACTATGGCTACACCTTC.

The rearrangement links TRBV28 to TRBJ2-5; D is unresolved. Trimming pared 1 base from V and 5 bases from J, leaving 14 bases between. Germline V CDR1 and CDR2: MDHEN, SYDVKM. The length of the CDR3 is 15 residues. The DNA of the CDR3 is TGTGCCAGCAGTTTATCATGGGGTCTGGGTGAGACCCAGTACTTC. It encodes CASSLSWGLGETQYF.

This clonotype appeared many times. CDR3 sequence (DNA): TGTGCCAGCAGACCTGCAGGGGGGGCCAACGTCCTGACTTTC. Encoded protein: CASRPAGGANVLTF. The rearrangement uses TRBV28 and TRBJ2-6, with a possible D match to TRBD1 (5 bases). CDR1 is MDHEN and CDR2 is SYDVKM in the germline V gene. With 6 bases removed from V and 4 bases from J, the gap between germline ends came to 10 bases. The CDR3 covers 14 residues.

The V and J genes are TRBV7-3 and TRBJ2-3, with 7 bases matching TRBD1. V dropped 4 bases and J dropped 1; count of bases not matched to a gene: 2. The CDR3 runs to 14 residues. Germline V gene data show CDR1 as SGHTA and CDR2 as FQGTGA. CDR3 sequence reads: CASSWDSRTDTQYF. CDR3 coding DNA: TGTGCCAGCAGCTGGGACAGTCGCACAGATACGCAGTATTTT.

This clonotype was counted ten times or more. The chain has TRBV12-3 or TRBV12-4 and TRBJ2-7, with 9 bases that match TRBD1. This CDR3 is 15 amino acids long. The junction had 8 bases not matched to a gene; V was cut back by 6 bases and J by 2 bases. CDR3 in amino acids: CASRRTTGGAYEQYF. In DNA form, the CDR3 reads TGTGCCAGCAGACGAACGACAGGGGGAGCCTACGAGCAGTACTTC.

This clonotype was seen only a few times. This chain uses TRBV20-1 with TRBJ2-5; 10 bases map to TRBD2. From germline, CDR1 is DFQATT and CDR2 SNEGSKA (reference sequence). CDR3 length: 16 amino acids. V lost 0 bases, J lost 1 base, and 5 bases stayed unmatched. CDR3 sequence (DNA): TGCAGTGCTAGAGATGTACTAGCGGGGTTCCAAGAGACCCAGTACTTC. It codes for CSARDVLAGFQETQYF.